These 25 T cell receptor beta chains came from one sample sequenced in a study of blood T cell repertoires in COVID-19. The repertoire was sequenced with immunoSEQ multiplex PCR; TCRdb's copy has only in-frame clones and lacks some. This repertoire shows 200,000 to 300,000 clones, approximately 80% found once; its top ten account for less than 5%. The sequenced sample was peripheral blood. The source of these receptors is a man aged 60 to 75 with acute or convalescent COVID-19.

The chain uses TRBV3-1 (or the pseudogene TRBV3-2) and TRBJ2-1, with D possibly being TRBD2 (7 bases). V shed 3 bases and J shed 4 bases, with 16 bases lying between them. Per germline, CDR1 LGHDT and CDR2 YNNKEL (reference sequence). The CDR3 has 16 residues. The CDR3 loop is CASSHRGRESYNEQFF. The CDR3 DNA sequence: TGTGCCAGCAGCCATCGGGGGCGGGAGTCTTACAATGAGCAGTTCTTC.

The J gene is TRBJ2-7, the V gene TRBV7-6; 10 bases line up with TRBD2. There are 18 residues in the CDR3. Germline assignment: CDR1 SGHVS and CDR2 FNYEAQ. V shed 5 bases, J shed 3 bases, and the junction held 16 bases outside the gene matches. The CDR3 DNA reads as TGTGCCAGCAGCACAGAGTCCGGTACTAGCGGGGCTTACTACGAGCAGTACTTC. It encodes CASSTESGTSGAYYEQYF.

The chain uses TRBV18 and TRBJ2-7; weak D call: TRBD1 (7 bases). The CDR3 spans 13 residues. The germline V and J ends were trimmed by 4 bases and 6 bases, with 13 bases remaining between them. Germline V gene sequence: CDR1 KGHSH, CDR2 LQKENI. The CDR3: CASSLNRGGEQYF. The CDR3 DNA reads as TGTGCCAGCTCACTGAACAGGGGAGGCGAGCAGTACTTC.

V usage is TRBV20-1 and J usage is TRBJ1-5; 7 bases map to TRBD1. This CDR3 spans 15 amino acids. Germline loops: CDR1 DFQATT, CDR2 SNEGSKA (reference sequence). The V segment lost 3 bases and the J segment 1 base; nucleotides outside the gene matches: 6. CDR3 coding DNA: TGCAGTGCTAGTAAACAGGGACAGAGCAATCAGCCCCAGCATTTT. Translating gives CSASKQGQSNQPQHF.

The chain joins TRBV27 to TRBJ1-2, with D uncertain. This CDR3 is built from 16 residues. Trimming took 2 bases from V and 4 from J, leaving 17 bases between them. Germline V lookup: CDR1 MNHEY, CDR2 SMNVEV (reference sequence). The CDR3 region is CASSLRREALLYGYTF. The CDR3 coding sequence is TGTGCCAGCAGTTTAAGAAGGGAGGCTCTCCTCTATGGCTACACCTTC.

The gene calls are TRBV12-5 and TRBJ2-7; no clear D gene. Germline CDR1 reads LGHNT; CDR2 reads FRNRAP. The CDR3 totals 11 residues. The germline V and J ends were trimmed by 7 bases and 3 bases, with 7 bases remaining between them. For the CDR3, the DNA is TGTGCTAGTGCGGTACGCTACGAGCAGTACTTC. This sequence encodes CASAVRYEQYF. The full variable domain, rest sourced from reference TRBV12-5 and TRBJ2-7, is DARVTQTPRHKVTEMGQEVTMRCQPILGHNTVFWYRQTMMQGLELLAYFRNRAPLDDSGMPKDRFSAEMPDATLATLKIQPSEPRDSAVYFCASAVRYEQYFGPGTRLTVT.

The V gene is TRBV27, the J gene TRBJ2-7, with a weak D call TRBD2 (6 bases). The CDR3 sequence is 13 residues long. The germline V and J ends were trimmed by 4 bases and 9 bases, with 16 bases remaining between them. Per germline, CDR1 MNHEY and CDR2 SMNVEV (reference sequence). Here the CDR3 DNA reads TGTGCCAGCAGTTCGGGGGAGAGGATCGGGCAGTACTTC. This sequence encodes CASSSGERIGQYF.

The rearrangement uses TRBV25-1 and TRBJ1-3; no reliable D call. Trimming removed 4 bases from V and 5 bases from J, with 24 bases in between. CDR1 is MGHDK, CDR2 SYGVNS, per germline. CDR3 length: 18 amino acids. The CDR3 nucleotides are TGTGCCAGCAGTGCGATTCGAGGCGGGCCCGGGAGGCGAAACACCATATATTTT. It yields the protein CASSAIRGGPGRRNTIYF.

This chain uses TRBV5-4 with TRBJ2-7; D gene ambiguous. V was trimmed by 4 bases and J by 2 bases, leaving 13 bases between them. The CDR3 extends over 14 amino acids. The germline V gene encodes CDR1 SGHNT and CDR2 YYREEE (reference sequence). The CDR3 sequence is CASSVTETPYEQYF. CDR3 nucleotide sequence: TGTGCCAGCAGCGTAACAGAAACACCCTACGAGCAGTACTTC.

This sequence joins TRBV7-8 and TRBJ2-2; 12 nucleotides line up with TRBD2. Germline CDR1 and CDR2: SGHVS and FQNEAQ. This CDR3 has 19 residues. The V and J ends lost 5 bases and 4 bases, in that order; junction bases with no gene match: 14. The CDR3 DNA sequence: TGTGCCAGCAGCCGTAGGGGACTAGCGGGCTCTTCGAGCACCGGGGAGCTGTTTTTT. Amino acid sequence: CASSRRGLAGSSSTGELFF.

The chain links TRBV18 to TRBJ1-4; no reliable D call. The CDR3 has 15 residues. V lost 3 bases and J 5 bases, leaving 13 bases between the germline ends. Germline V gives CDR1 KGHSH, CDR2 LQKENI. The CDR3 region is CASSPWAEPNEKLFF. CDR3 DNA: TGTGCCAGCTCACCCTGGGCCGAACCAAATGAAAAACTGTTTTTT.

This rearrangement joins TRBV9 to TRBJ1-2; 7 bases line up with TRBD1. The CDR3 consists of 14 residues. Germline lookup yields CDR1 SGDLS and CDR2 YYNGEE. Trimming cost V 3 bases and J 4 bases; bases outside gene matches: 6. CDR3 sequence: CASSAQTGTYGYTF. DNA of the CDR3: TGTGCCAGCAGCGCACAGACAGGGACCTATGGCTACACCTTC.

This clone was recorded once. This chain uses TRBV27 with TRBJ1-2; 11 bases fit TRBD1. Losses at the gene ends were 0 bases for V and 2 bases for J; bases not matched to a gene: 2. Germline V gene data show CDR1 as MNHEY and CDR2 as SMNVEV (reference sequence). The CDR3 totals 16 residues. The CDR3 DNA reads as TGTGCCAGCAGTTTATCGGGACAGGGGGTAAACTATGGCTACACCTTC. Translating it yields CASSLSGQGVNYGYTF.

This clone was recorded once. The same CDR3 also results from other DNA sequences found in this sample. The chain links TRBV12-3 or TRBV12-4 to TRBJ1-2; TRBD1 is a possible D gene (6 bases). This CDR3 has 11 amino acids. The ends were cut back, 6 bases at V and 5 bases at J, with 7 bases in the middle. Here the CDR3 DNA reads TGTGCCAGCAGCAGGGGTTATGGCTACACCTTC. Residues: CASSRGYGYTF.

This chain links TRBV7-9 with TRBJ2-5, with TRBD2 matching 8 bases. The length of the CDR3 is 14 residues. Germline loops: CDR1 SEHNR, CDR2 FQNEAQ (reference sequence). Germline trimming cut 5 bases from V and 5 bases from J; bases unmatched to any gene: 7. CDR3 nucleotides: TGTGCCAGCAGCATACTGGCGGGAGGTGAGACCCAGTACTTC. It translates to CASSILAGGETQYF.

CDR3 loop: CASSVGGQGLNQPQHF. For the CDR3, the DNA is TGTGCCAGCAGTGTGGGGGGACAGGGCCTCAATCAGCCCCAGCATTTT. The chain employs TRBV6-1 and TRBJ1-5, with 9 bases lining up with TRBD1. The CDR3 has 16 amino acids. V was clipped by 4 bases and J by 3 bases; unmatched bases: 7. CDR1 and CDR2 from the germline V gene are MNHNS and SASEGT.

This chain joins TRBV5-1 and TRBJ2-2, with 12 nucleotides matching TRBD2. J was trimmed by 4 bases and V by 3 bases; bases with no gene match: 1. The CDR3 has 15 residues. Germline values: CDR1 SGHRS, CDR2 YFSETQ. The DNA for the CDR3 is TGCGCCAGCAGCTCGGGACTAGCGGGCACCGGGGAGCTGTTTTTT. Translation gives CASSSGLAGTGELFF. The whole variable domain, remainder taken from reference TRBV5-1 and TRBJ2-2, is KAGVTQTPRYLIKTRGQQVTLSCSPISGHRSVSWYQQTPGQGLQFLFEYFSETQRNKGNFPGRFSGRQFSNSRSEMNVSTLELGDSALYLCASSSGLAGTGELFFGEGSRLTVL.

The rearrangement joins TRBV9 to TRBJ1-6; possible D gene TRBD1, 5 bases. V lost 6 bases to trimming and J lost 5 bases, with 9 bases between them. The CDR3 is made up of 13 amino acids. Germline V gene data show CDR1 as SGDLS and CDR2 as YYNGEE. CDR3 nucleotide sequence: TGTGCCAGCACCGCGGGGGATAATTCACCCCTCCACTTT. Its protein product is CASTAGDNSPLHF.

The chain joins TRBV11-1 to TRBJ2-1; D unresolved. Germline CDR1 SGHAT, CDR2 FQDESV (reference sequence). V lost 3 bases and J lost 4, with 10 bases in between. This CDR3 has 14 amino acids. The CDR3 bases are TGTGCCAGCAGCTTCACAGTTGTATACAATGAGCAGTTCTTC. Translation gives CASSFTVVYNEQFF.

This clone was counted only a few times. The V and J genes are TRBV9 and TRBJ2-3; D possibly corresponds to TRBD2 (6 bases). CDR1 is SGDLS and CDR2 is YYNGEE in the germline V gene. The CDR3 covers 16 residues. V shed 3 bases and J shed 1 base, with 15 bases lying between them. CDR3 bases: TGTGCCAGCAGCGAGCATTGGGGGGAGGGCACAGATACGCAGTATTTT. As protein: CASSEHWGEGTDTQYF.

This clone was found a few times. This rearrangement joins TRBV4-1 to TRBJ1-6; 8 bases map to TRBD1. After removal of 1 base from V and 10 bases from J, the junction contained 12 bases not matched to a gene. Germline V gene lookup returns CDR1 MGHRA and CDR2 YSYEKL. There are 17 residues in the CDR3. CDR3 sequence reads: CASSQVGIGTGESPLHF. The CDR3 coding sequence is TGCGCCAGCAGCCAAGTAGGGATTGGGACAGGAGAGTCACCCCTCCACTTT.

This sequence joins TRBV29-1 and TRBJ2-1; D unresolved. V was pared by 1 base and J by 7 bases, with 11 bases between. This CDR3 has 13 residues. Germline lookup yields CDR1 SQVTM and CDR2 ANQGSEA. CDR3 sequence reads: CSVEVYSGNEQFF. In DNA, the CDR3 is TGCAGCGTTGAAGTTTATTCCGGGAATGAGCAGTTCTTC.

V is TRBV14 and J is TRBJ1-6, with 10 bases identical to TRBD1. The junction had 5 bases not matched to a gene; V was cut back by 3 bases and J by 9 bases. The CDR3 contains 15 residues. Germline V CDR1 and CDR2: SGHDN, FVKESK. CDR3: CASSQQGQGTSPLHF. CDR3 sequence (DNA): TGTGCCAGCAGCCAGCAGGGACAGGGGACTTCACCCCTCCACTTT.

The chain recombines TRBV9 with TRBJ2-7; 9 bases align to TRBD2. V was pared by 0 bases and J by 3 bases, with 4 bases of the junction left unmatched. The CDR3 totals 15 residues. Germline assignment: CDR1 SGDLS and CDR2 YYNGEE. The CDR3 DNA sequence: TGTGCCAGCAGCGTAGGGGTAGCGGGGGTCTACGAGCAGTACTTC. Translated, it gives CASSVGVAGVYEQYF.

V and J are TRBV19 and TRBJ2-3, with TRBD2 matching over 11 bases. V was pared by 5 bases and J by 6 bases, with 10 bases of the junction left unmatched. This CDR3 has 16 residues. Germline V gene sequence: CDR1 LNHDA, CDR2 SQIVND (reference sequence). CDR3 bases: TGTGCCAGTAGTCCGGGACTAGCGGAGCCCCCCGATACGCAGTATTTT. Amino acid sequence: CASSPGLAEPPDTQYF.